This entry features one T cell receptor (beta chain) sequence. Its antigen is unknown. Produced via immunoSEQ multiplex PCR; TCRdb's table is partial and in-frame only. The table records around 22,000 clones, 72% of them present only once. This record belongs to a study of vaccination effects on CD4 cells after COVID-19. Germline V CDR1 and CDR2: SGHVS, FNYEAQ. The CDR3 sequence is 16 residues long. V shed 5 bases and J 4 bases; nucleotides not matched to a gene: 6. Ahead of sequencing, the ViraFEST assay grew antigen-specific CD4+ T cells using viral peptide pools. Isolating CD4+ T cells followed less than 12 days of culture. Two doses of either BNT162b2 or mRNA-1273 were given to each participant.

The V gene is TRBV7-6, the J gene TRBJ2-2; 11 bases agree with TRBD2. The specimen was CD4+ T cells from PBMCs cultured with HCoV-NL63 spike peptides, collected after COVID-19 vaccination. The sequence came from a human donor who received a COVID-19 vaccine. DNA for the CDR3: TGTGCCAGCAGCCCAGGTGGGACTAGCGGCACCGGGGAGCTGTTTTTT. It is translated as CASSPGGTSGTGELFF.